This entry lists 14 T cell receptor beta chains sequenced from one sample in a study of cytotoxic CD8 clonotypes in ibrutinib-treated CLL. Libraries were prepared by immunoSEQ multiplex PCR; TCRdb keeps only in-frame clonotypes and omits some of them. The profile covers over 14,000 clones, with roughly 70% appearing a single time and 5% to 7% taken by the ten largest. The sequencing here drew on PBMCs, taken before ibrutinib treatment. The origin of the receptors is a human donor with chronic lymphocytic leukemia.

This chain joins TRBV4-1 and TRBJ2-1, with D possibly being TRBD2 (5 bases). CDR3 length: 16 amino acids. Germline V gene data show CDR1 as MGHRA and CDR2 as YSYEKL. V was clipped by 0 bases and J by 3 bases, with 12 bases between them. The CDR3 reads CASSQDLGGLYNEQFF. The DNA of the CDR3 is TGCGCCAGCAGCCAAGATCTCGGAGGACTCTACAATGAGCAGTTCTTC.

The chain couples TRBV28 to TRBJ1-2; D not resolved. Germline CDR1 reads MDHEN; CDR2 reads SYDVKM. The germline V and J ends were trimmed by 2 bases and 8 bases, with 6 bases remaining between them. The CDR3 runs to 11 residues. CDR3 in amino acids: CASSLGQGYTF. CDR3 DNA sequence: TGTGCCAGCAGTTTAGGGCAGGGCTACACCTTC.

The rearrangement links TRBV6-1 to TRBJ2-7; possible D gene TRBD1, 6 bases. The CDR3 has 14 amino acids. In germline, CDR1 is MNHNS, CDR2 SASEGT. Between the trimmed V and J ends, which lost 6 bases and 0 bases, there was a span of 12 bases. The CDR3 is CASRGQPSSYEQYF. Here the CDR3 DNA reads TGTGCCAGCAGGGGACAACCGAGCTCCTACGAGCAGTACTTC.

The rearrangement joins TRBV11-1 to TRBJ1-1, with 7 bases that match TRBD1. J gave up 10 bases and V 3 bases, and 5 bases lay outside the gene matches. CDR1 is SGHAT and CDR2 is FQDESV in the germline V gene (reference sequence). The CDR3 loop spans 12 amino acids. In DNA form, the CDR3 reads TGTGCCAGCAGCTTTGACAGGGAGGCAGCTTTCTTT. It translates to CASSFDREAAFF.

The V and J genes are TRBV28 and TRBJ2-1; TRBD2 matches 12 bases. This CDR3 spans 17 amino acids. The trim removed 5 bases at V and 4 bases at J, leaving 9 bases unmatched. The germline CDR1 and CDR2 sequences are MDHEN and SYDVKM. CDR3 DNA sequence: TGTGCCAGCAGTCCGCCCCTAGCGGGAGGGGAATACAATGAGCAGTTCTTC. As protein: CASSPPLAGGEYNEQFF.

The gene calls are TRBV5-1 and TRBJ1-6; tentative D call: TRBD1 (6 bases). V dropped 4 bases and J dropped 5 bases, with 10 bases sitting between them. Looked up from germline, CDR1 is SGHRS and CDR2 is YFSETQ. The CDR3 is 14 residues long. CDR3 DNA: TGCGCCAGCAGCACGGACAGCGATAATTCACCCCTCCACTTT. This codes for CASSTDSDNSPLHF.

This clone was seen a few times. This chain uses TRBV5-1 with TRBJ2-2; D is ambiguous. This CDR3 region has 14 residues. Germline V gene sequence: CDR1 SGHRS, CDR2 YFSETQ. Between the trimmed V and J ends, which lost 4 bases and 0 bases, there was a span of 7 bases. For the CDR3, the DNA is TGCGCCAGCAGCCCCTCGGCGAACACCGGGGAGCTGTTTTTT. Encoded protein: CASSPSANTGELFF.

This chain links TRBV28 with TRBJ1-1; 8 positions agree with TRBD1. CDR1 is MDHEN, CDR2 SYDVKM, per germline. The V gene end was trimmed by 2 bases and the J gene end by 1 base; junction bases not matched to a gene: 6. The length of the CDR3 is 16 residues. In DNA form, the CDR3 reads TGTGCCAGCAGTTTAAGCCTAGGACAGGGGAACACTGAAGCTTTCTTT. It translates to CASSLSLGQGNTEAFF.

V is TRBV14 and J is TRBJ2-2; D unresolved. Germline V gene lookup returns CDR1 SGHDN and CDR2 FVKESK. This CDR3 is built from 14 residues. V lost 0 bases and J lost 7, with 9 bases in between. The CDR3 sequence: CASSQDWRSGELFF. The CDR3 DNA is TGTGCCAGCAGCCAAGATTGGCGTAGCGGGGAGCTGTTTTTT.

This clone was picked up a small number of times. This rearrangement joins TRBV4-1 to TRBJ1-2; TRBD1 aligns across 8 bases. The CDR3 has 16 residues. Germline loops: CDR1 MGHRA, CDR2 YSYEKL. Trimming removed 3 bases from V and 4 bases from J; junction bases left unmatched: 10. CDR3 coding DNA: TGCGCCAGCAGCCAGGCCTGGACAGGGTCTGGCTATGGCTACACCTTC. Translation: CASSQAWTGSGYGYTF.

This chain joins TRBV4-2 and TRBJ1-5; no definite D call. The germline V and J ends were trimmed by 3 bases and 0 bases, with 9 bases remaining between them. From germline, CDR1 is LGHNA and CDR2 YNFKEQ. The CDR3 covers 15 residues. For the CDR3, the DNA is TGTGCCAGCAGCCAGGGGAGCTATAGCAATCAGCCCCAGCATTTT. This sequence encodes CASSQGSYSNQPQHF.

The chain carries TRBV5-4 and TRBJ2-3, with 9 bases fitting TRBD2. With 1 base clipped from V and 2 bases from J, the junction kept 5 bases outside the gene matches. Germline V gene data show CDR1 as SGHNT and CDR2 as YYREEE (reference sequence). The CDR3 consists of 16 residues. The CDR3 spells CASSLRREGSTDTQYF. For the CDR3, the DNA is TGTGCCAGCAGCTTGAGGCGGGAGGGGTCCACAGATACGCAGTATTTT.

The chain has TRBV5-3 and TRBJ1-2, with D perhaps TRBD1 (6 bases). TRBV5-3 falls under the ORF class, with uncertain function. The V and J ends lost 9 bases and 6 bases respectively, with 21 bases between them. This CDR3 comprises 14 residues. CDR3 sequence (DNA): TGTGCCAATCCAAAGGGGGTCGGTAGTGATGGCTACACCTTC. Residues: CANPKGVGSDGYTF.

The chain is built from TRBV4-3 and TRBJ2-3, with 10 bases identical to TRBD2. The V and J ends lost 4 bases and 2 bases, in that order; junction bases with no gene match: 6. Germline loops: CDR1 LGHNA, CDR2 YSLEER. The CDR3 spans 16 residues. This chain's CDR3 is CASSRQTSGATDTQYF. The CDR3 DNA reads as TGCGCCAGCAGCCGTCAAACTAGCGGGGCCACAGATACGCAGTATTTT.